A single T cell receptor (beta chain) is shown here with its context. The sample belongs to a study of blood T cell repertoires in COVID-19. As for the study in general: T cells, B-cell-depleted T cells, or PBMCs provided the cDNA or gDNA that served as material.

Method: immunoSEQ multiplex PCR; TCRdb's copy keeps in-frame clones and lacks some. The data hold around 250,000 clones, with about nine tenths observed a single time. The sample comprised peripheral blood. This clonotype was sampled from a woman aged 40 to 50 who had recovered from COVID-19.

DNA for the CDR3: TGCGCCAGCAGAAAAACTAGTGTCTCCTACAATGAGCAGTTCTTC. Its protein is CASRKTSVSYNEQFF. The chain joins TRBV5-1 to TRBJ2-1, with D perhaps matching TRBD2 (5 bases). Germline lookup yields CDR1 SGHRS and CDR2 YFSETQ. The CDR3 has 15 amino acids. The ends were cut back, 5 bases at V and 0 bases at J, with 12 bases in the middle. Supplemented by reference TRBV5-1 and TRBJ2-1, the full variable domain reads KAGVTQTPRYLIKTRGQQVTLSCSPISGHRSVSWYQQTPGQGLQFLFEYFSETQRNKGNFPGRFSGRQFSNSRSEMNVSTLELGDSALYLCASRKTSVSYNEQFFGPGTRLTVL.